The following is a T cell receptor beta chain sequence with its context. Generated by immunoSEQ multiplex PCR, the TCRdb table keeps only in-frame clones and is missing some. The data hold 150,000 to 200,000 clones, with approximately 87% observed a single time. This record comes from a study of blood T cell repertoires in COVID-19. Germline V CDR1 and CDR2: ENHRY, SYGVKD. Trimming cost V 4 bases and J 1 base; bases outside gene matches: 6. The CDR3 is 15 residues long. The clonotype comes from an older woman with COVID-19, enrolled during active disease. The specimen was peripheral blood. The chain couples TRBV10-3 to TRBJ1-2, with 7 bases that match TRBD1. The CDR3: CAISVNRGVNYGYTF. The DNA for the CDR3 is TGTGCCATCAGTGTAAACAGGGGTGTTAACTATGGCTACACCTTC.